Listed here are 31 T cell receptor beta chains from one sample, sequenced in a study of T cells in Graves' hyperthyroidism and ophthalmopathy. RNA transcripts served as the template for amplifying TCR beta CDR3 regions. Researchers ran a first-round RT-PCR on the TCR CDR3 using the HTBI primer set. One entry per CDR3 protein results from TCRdb running MiXCR on the multiplex PCR reads. The sample lists about 720,000 distinct CDR3 sequences, approximately 16% occurring once. Sequencing was performed on blood. The source is a man aged 18 to 30 with Graves' hyperthyroidism.

V gene TRBV11-2 combines with J gene TRBJ2-5; 9 bases agree with TRBD2. The germline CDR1 and CDR2 sequences are SGHAT and FQNNGV. There are 14 residues in the CDR3. J was trimmed by 6 bases and V by 3 bases; bases with no gene match: 5. The CDR3 region has the DNA TGTGCCAGCAGCTTCGCGGGAGGGCCAAAGACCCAGTACTTC. Translated: CASSFAGGPKTQYF.

The sample holds many counts of this clonotype. The chain has TRBV29-1 and TRBJ2-5, with TRBD2 matching over 8 bases. CDR1 and CDR2 from the germline V gene are SQVTM and ANQGSEA. J gave up 4 bases and V 4 bases, and 8 bases lay outside the gene matches. This CDR3 spans 14 amino acids. Here the CDR3 DNA reads TGCAGCGTTGGAAGCGGGAGAGGAGGAGAGACCCAGTACTTC. This translates into CSVGSGRGGETQYF.

The chain recombines TRBV29-1 with TRBJ1-1, with 9 nucleotides matching TRBD1. CDR3 size: 14 residues. V lost 5 bases to trimming and J lost 4 bases; unmatched junction nucleotides: 8. Germline values: CDR1 SQVTM, CDR2 ANQGSEA. In DNA form, the CDR3 reads TGCAGCGTTTCGGGGACAGGGATGGCCACTGAAGCTTTCTTT. It codes for CSVSGTGMATEAFF.

The gene calls are TRBV14 and TRBJ1-5, with D unresolved. CDR3 length: 12 amino acids. Germline lookup yields CDR1 SGHDN and CDR2 FVKESK. Trimming shortened V by 7 bases and J by 7 bases, and 11 bases separated the two germline ends. CDR3 DNA: TGTGCCAGCACCAAAGGAAAGCAGCCCCAGCATTTT. Translating it yields CASTKGKQPQHF.

Ten or more counts support this clonotype. CDR3: CATFRGSYGELFF. DNA for the CDR3: TGTGCCACATTTCGGGGATCTTACGGGGAGCTGTTTTTT. The chain is built from TRBV2 and TRBJ2-2; perhaps TRBD2 as D (5 bases). The CDR3 loop spans 13 amino acids. Trimming removed 10 bases from V and 7 bases from J, with 16 bases in between. The germline V gene encodes CDR1 SNHLY and CDR2 FYNNEI. Variable domain in full (rest from reference TRBV2 and TRBJ2-2): EPEVTQTPSHQVTQMGQEVILRCVPISNHLYFYWYRQILGQKVEFLVSFYNNEISEKSEIFDDQFSVERPDGSNFTLKIRSTKLEDSAMYFCATFRGSYGELFFGEGSRLTVL.

This clonotype was counted ten times or more. CDR3 region: CASSPSIMGVNTEAFF. The CDR3, as DNA: TGTGCCAGCTCACCATCGATAATGGGCGTGAACACTGAAGCTTTCTTT. The J gene is TRBJ1-1, the V gene TRBV18; D ambiguous. The V and J ends lost 2 bases and 0 bases respectively, with 13 bases between them. Germline lookup yields CDR1 KGHSH and CDR2 LQKENI. The CDR3 loop spans 16 amino acids.

The genes are TRBV11-3 and TRBJ2-5; TRBD2 matches 14 bases. The junction had 6 bases not matched to a gene; V was cut back by 1 base and J by 5 bases. Germline lookup yields CDR1 SGHNT and CDR2 YENEEA. CDR3 size: 17 residues. CDR3 bases: TGTGCCAGCAGCTTAGTTGGACTAGCGGGAGGTCGGGAGACCCAGTACTTC. Protein product: CASSLVGLAGGRETQYF.

This clonotype showed up just a few times. The chain uses TRBV28 and TRBJ1-4; D is uncertain. V was cut by 3 bases and J by 5 bases, with 16 bases left in between. This CDR3 spans 16 amino acids. Germline loops: CDR1 MDHEN, CDR2 SYDVKM. CDR3 DNA sequence: TGTGCCAGCAGTTTTAGTAGGGCGGGTTTAAATGAAAAACTGTTTTTT. Its translation: CASSFSRAGLNEKLFF. Combining the CDR3 with reference TRBV28 and TRBJ1-4 gives the whole variable domain DVKVTQSSRYLVKRTGEKVFLECVQDMDHENMFWYRQDPGLGLRLIYFSYDVKMKEKGDIPEGYSVSREKKERFSLILESASTNQTSMYLCASSFSRAGLNEKLFFGSGTQLSVL.

This clonotype was seen more than once but under ten times. The CDR3 region is CSALSGGSSYNEQFF. The CDR3 region has the DNA TGCAGTGCCCTCTCTGGGGGGAGCTCCTACAATGAGCAGTTCTTC. The chain joins TRBV20-1 to TRBJ2-1, with TRBD2 as a possible D gene (6 bases). V dropped 6 bases and J dropped 0 bases, with 15 bases sitting between them. This CDR3 has 15 amino acids. Germline-derived CDR1 and CDR2 are DFQATT and SNEGSKA (reference sequence).

This chain joins TRBV7-9 and TRBJ2-5, with a tentative D call TRBD2 (5 bases). The CDR3 loop spans 14 amino acids. Trimming cost V 4 bases and J 7 bases, with 16 bases left between them. Germline V gene lookup returns CDR1 SEHNR and CDR2 FQNEAQ (reference sequence). CDR3 DNA: TGTGCCAGCAGCTCCCGCCAGGAGGCGGTGACCCAGTACTTC. Residues: CASSSRQEAVTQYF. The full variable domain, completed using reference TRBV7-9 and TRBJ2-5, is DTGVSQNPRHKITKRGQNVTFRCDPISEHNRLYWYRQTLGQGPEFLTYFQNEAQLEKSRLLSDRFSAERPKGSFSTLEIQRTEQGDSAMYLCASSSRQEAVTQYFGPGTRLLVL.

This rearrangement joins TRBV5-1 to TRBJ2-1; TRBD1 matches 10 bases. Germline V gives CDR1 SGHRS, CDR2 YFSETQ. V gave up 0 bases and J gave up 3 bases; unmatched junction bases: 3. The CDR3 spans 16 residues. The CDR3 region has the DNA TGCGCCAGCAGCTTGGGACAGGGGGCTGGCTACAATGAGCAGTTCTTC. Its translation is CASSLGQGAGYNEQFF.

This clonotype was counted many times. The genes are TRBV2 and TRBJ2-1; weak D call: TRBD1 (6 bases). V was pared by 6 bases and J by 8 bases, with 11 bases between. Germline V gene data show CDR1 as SNHLY and CDR2 as FYNNEI. This CDR3 has 12 amino acids. The CDR3 bases are TGTGCCAGCAGCCGAGAGGGGGATGAGCAGTTCTTC. Translating it yields CASSREGDEQFF.

This clonotype showed up just a few times. This sequence joins TRBV10-3 and TRBJ2-1, with 8 bases that match TRBD1. Germline V CDR1 and CDR2: ENHRY, SYGVKD. The CDR3 is 15 residues long. Trimming removed 0 bases from V and 4 bases from J; junction bases left unmatched: 2. The CDR3 spells CAISESGQEYNEQFF. Here the CDR3 DNA reads TGTGCCATCAGTGAGTCGGGACAGGAGTACAATGAGCAGTTCTTC.

The rearrangement uses TRBV28 and TRBJ1-1; D is possibly TRBD1 (5 bases). This CDR3 spans 13 amino acids. Germline V gene lookup returns CDR1 MDHEN and CDR2 SYDVKM. Trimming took 7 bases from V and 0 from J, leaving 9 bases between them. CDR3 bases: TGTGCCAGCAAAAGACAGATGAACACTGAAGCTTTCTTT. Amino acid sequence: CASKRQMNTEAFF.

This clonotype was observed a few times. The genes are TRBV10-3 and TRBJ1-1, with a possible D match to TRBD1 (5 bases). CDR1 ENHRY and CDR2 SYGVKD come from the germline V gene. The V end was cut by 4 bases, the J end by 2 bases, with 23 bases between. This CDR3 is 18 amino acids long. CDR3 residues: CAISVNFRGTERNTEAFF. DNA of the CDR3: TGTGCCATCAGTGTAAATTTTCGAGGGACGGAGCGAAACACTGAAGCTTTCTTT.

This clonotype was detected many times. The V call is TRBV18, the J call TRBJ2-7; TRBD2 aligns across 9 bases. Germline CDR1 KGHSH, CDR2 LQKENI. The length of the CDR3 is 13 residues. J was trimmed by 3 bases and V by 6 bases; bases with no gene match: 3. The CDR3 reads CASSRTSDYEQYF. As DNA, the CDR3 is TGTGCCAGCTCTCGGACTAGCGACTACGAGCAGTACTTC. Using reference TRBV18 and TRBJ2-7 for the parts outside the CDR3, the full variable domain is NAGVMQNPRHLVRRRGQEARLRCSPMKGHSHVYWYRQLPEEGLKFMVYLQKENIIDESGMPKERFSAEFPKEGPSILRIQQVVRGDSAAYFCASSRTSDYEQYFGPGTRLTVT.

This clonotype turned up a few times. This chain uses TRBV20-1 with TRBJ2-7, with D perhaps matching TRBD2 (6 bases). Germline CDR1 is DFQATT and CDR2 is SNEGSKA (reference sequence). Trimming shortened V by 2 bases and J by 2 bases, and 10 bases separated the two germline ends. The CDR3 consists of 13 residues. The CDR3 sequence is CSARKPSAYEQYF. CDR3 sequence (DNA): TGCAGTGCTAGAAAACCTAGCGCCTACGAGCAGTACTTC.

This clonotype has a count of ten or more. The V gene is TRBV28, the J gene TRBJ1-2; D possibly corresponds to TRBD1 (5 bases). With 10 bases removed from V and 4 bases from J, the gap between germline ends came to 13 bases. This CDR3 spans 12 amino acids. In germline, CDR1 is MDHEN, CDR2 SYDVKM. In nucleotides, the CDR3 is TGTGCCACTACCGACAGTTCCTATGGCTACACCTTC. Translated, it gives CATTDSSYGYTF.

Ten or more counts support this clonotype. The chain couples TRBV30 to TRBJ1-6; D is uncertain. Trimming took off 0 bases at V and 7 bases at J, with 7 bases between the two ends. The germline V gene has CDR1 GTSNPN and CDR2 SVGIG (reference sequence). CDR3 size: 13 residues. In nucleotides, the CDR3 is TGTGCCTGGAGTGTACAAGCAAATTCACCCCTCCACTTT. Its translation: CAWSVQANSPLHF. Full variable domain (outside the CDR3, taken from reference TRBV30 and TRBJ1-6): SQTIHQWPATLVQPVGSPLSLECTVEGTSNPNLYWYRQAAGRGLQLLFYSVGIGQISSEVPQNLSASRPQDRQFILSSKKLLLSDSGFYLCAWSVQANSPLHFGNGTRLTVT.

This clonotype was observed at least ten times. The rearrangement uses TRBV28 and TRBJ1-5; TRBD1 might be the D (6 bases). The CDR3 is made up of 13 amino acids. CDR1 and CDR2 from the germline V gene are MDHEN and SYDVKM. V was clipped by 10 bases and J by 4 bases, with 14 bases between them. CDR3 nucleotide sequence: TGTGCCATCTCCCCAGGGACAAATCAGCCCCAGCATTTT. The encoded protein is CAISPGTNQPQHF.

The V gene is TRBV28, the J gene TRBJ2-5; 10 bases fit TRBD2. CDR1 and CDR2 (germline): MDHEN, SYDVKM. Trimming cost V 5 bases and J 10 bases; bases outside gene matches: 16. This CDR3 region has 16 residues. The CDR3 DNA reads TGTGCCAGCAGTCGTACGGGACTAGCGTCCCCGGGGGGCCAGTACTTC. This gives the protein CASSRTGLASPGGQYF.

This clonotype was picked up a small number of times. The rearrangement uses TRBV28 and TRBJ2-1, with 8 bases that match TRBD2. J was trimmed by 7 bases and V by 5 bases; bases with no gene match: 10. Germline CDR1 and CDR2: MDHEN and SYDVKM. The CDR3 loop spans 15 amino acids. The CDR3 nucleotides read TGTGCCAGCAGTGGACTAGGACTAGCCGTAAATGAGCAGTTCTTC. It yields the protein CASSGLGLAVNEQFF. The whole variable domain, filled in from reference TRBV28 and TRBJ2-1, reads DVKVTQSSRYLVKRTGEKVFLECVQDMDHENMFWYRQDPGLGLRLIYFSYDVKMKEKGDIPEGYSVSREKKERFSLILESASTNQTSMYLCASSGLGLAVNEQFFGPGTRLTVL.

The chain is built from TRBV7-9 and TRBJ1-4, with no clear D. Germline assignment: CDR1 SEHNR and CDR2 FQNEAQ (reference sequence). The CDR3 is 15 amino acids. The germline V and J ends were trimmed by 4 bases and 1 base, with 10 bases remaining between them. This CDR3 reads CASSSPRETNEKLFF. DNA of the CDR3: TGTGCCAGCAGCTCCCCAAGAGAAACTAATGAAAAACTGTTTTTT.

This clonotype was recorded a few times. This sequence joins TRBV14 and TRBJ2-1; the D gene is possibly TRBD2 (5 bases). CDR1 is SGHDN and CDR2 is FVKESK in the germline V gene. V shed 1 base and J shed 4 bases, with 14 bases lying between them. The CDR3 covers 16 residues. The CDR3 DNA reads as TGTGCCAGCAGCCAAGTAGCGAGCGTGGGTTACAATGAGCAGTTCTTC. It codes for CASSQVASVGYNEQFF. Complete variable domain (other parts from reference TRBV14 and TRBJ2-1): EAGVTQFPSHSVIEKGQTVTLRCDPISGHDNLYWYRRVMGKEIKFLLHFVKESKQDESGMPNNRFLAERTGGTYSTLKVQPAELEDSGVYFCASSQVASVGYNEQFFGPGTRLTVL.

This clonotype was seen at least ten times. J is TRBJ2-7 and V is TRBV3-1; D is possibly TRBD2 (6 bases). The CDR3 consists of 15 residues. Trimming removed 4 bases at V and 0 bases at J, with 13 bases between. Germline V CDR1 and CDR2: LGHDT, YNNKEL (reference sequence). CDR3 loop: CASSPSSASSYEQYF. CDR3 coding DNA: TGTGCCAGCAGCCCTTCTAGCGCCAGCTCCTACGAGCAGTACTTC.

Many counts were recorded for this clonotype. The chain joins TRBV7-2 to TRBJ2-7; tentatively, D is TRBD2 (8 bases). The CDR3 extends over 15 amino acids. From germline, CDR1 is SGHTA and CDR2 FQGNSA. The germline V and J ends were trimmed by 5 bases and 2 bases, with 16 bases remaining between them. The chain's CDR3 is CASSPGGGQPYEQYF. The CDR3 DNA sequence: TGTGCCAGCAGCCCGGGGGGGGGACAGCCCTACGAGCAGTACTTC.

This clonotype has at least ten counts. In DNA, the CDR3 is TGTGCCAGCTCACCGCCCGCGGGAGTTAAAGATACGCAGTATTTT. It translates to CASSPPAGVKDTQYF. V and J are TRBV18 and TRBJ2-3; 7 nucleotides align to TRBD2. The CDR3 has 15 amino acids. CDR1 and CDR2 from the germline V gene are KGHSH and LQKENI. V lost 3 bases and J lost 5; bases outside the gene matches: 8. Full variable domain (rest looked up from reference TRBV18 and TRBJ2-3): NAGVMQNPRHLVRRRGQEARLRCSPMKGHSHVYWYRQLPEEGLKFMVYLQKENIIDESGMPKERFSAEFPKEGPSILRIQQVVRGDSAAYFCASSPPAGVKDTQYFGPGTRLTVL.

Note on this clonotype: The CDR3 ends on some other residue instead of the conserved phenylalanine or tryptophan, so this is likely a read error. CDR3 sequence: CASSELSVASNEKLFS. CDR3 nucleotide sequence: TGTGCCAGCAGTGAGTTGAGCGTTGCTTCTAATGAAAAACTGTTTTCT. This chain uses TRBV2 with TRBJ1-4, with D unresolved. Trimming removed 3 bases at V and 3 bases at J, with 14 bases between. Germline CDR1 is SNHLY and CDR2 is FYNNEI. The length of the CDR3 is 16 residues.

The rearrangement links TRBV7-9 to TRBJ2-2; D tentatively fits TRBD1 or TRBD2 (5 bases each). V lost 8 bases and J lost 2, with 15 bases in between. CDR1 and CDR2 from the germline V gene are SEHNR and FQNEAQ (reference sequence). This CDR3 is built from 15 residues. CDR3 coding DNA: TGTGCCAGCTCGGAGATAGGGGACAACACCGGGGAGCTGTTTTTT. Protein: CASSEIGDNTGELFF.

In its sample, this clonotype was seen many times. The V call is TRBV28, the J call TRBJ2-7, with 7 bases lining up with TRBD1. Germline-derived CDR1 and CDR2 are MDHEN and SYDVKM. Trimming took 6 bases from V and 5 from J; bases not matched to a gene: 13. This CDR3 contains 15 residues. Written as DNA, the CDR3 is TGTGCCAGCAGCCTTCTTGCGACAGGGCGAGACGAGCAGTACTTC. Residues: CASSLLATGRDEQYF.

In its sample, this clonotype was seen a few times. The chain combines TRBV12-3 or TRBV12-4 with TRBJ2-7; D possibly corresponds to TRBD1 (5 bases). This CDR3 comprises 13 residues. V dropped 5 bases and J dropped 3 bases, with 11 bases sitting between them. The CDR3 sequence is CASSPTDSYEQYF. CDR3 bases: TGTGCCAGCAGTCCTACCGACAGCTACGAGCAGTACTTC.